The TCR beta chain under discussion was sequenced for a study of T cell repertoires in cytomegalovirus infection. Study at large: A matching HLA type, together with CMV infection, was signaled by public TCR beta signatures.

Whole-study findings and limits: Clonotypes of TCR beta that were HLA-C-restricted and CMV-specific dominated the ex vivo response. Public TCR beta family frequency separated CMV-and-HLA carriers, including in an independent cohort.

TCRdb re-derived calls from the reads in MiXCR, one entry per CDR3 protein. This sample has fewer than 1,000,000 distinct CDR3 sequences; about 33% occur once, and the top ten carry 13%. This clonotype has just a few counts. Its antigen is unidentified. Germline lookup yields CDR1 MNHEY and CDR2 SVGAGI. The CDR3 runs 18 residues. The ends were cut back, 6 bases at V and 6 bases at J, with 29 bases in the middle. This TCR derives from a human donor in good health (CMV status not recorded). Some clones in this sample may be carry-over from other donors' samples. The chain couples TRBV6-5 to TRBJ1-2, with D perhaps TRBD1 (5 bases). Here the sequenced sample was cultured CD8+ T cells from PBMCs, taken from culture after CMV antigen stimulation. CDR3 region: CASSLPTPWDLAFDGYTF. DNA of the CDR3: TGTGCCAGCAGCTTACCCACCCCTTGGGACTTGGCCTTCGATGGCTACACCTTC.